The 3 T cell receptor beta chains reported below all come from one sample, sequenced in a study of T cell responses to AZD1222 COVID-19 vaccine. The protocol was immunoSEQ multiplex PCR, while the TCRdb copy is restricted to in-frame clones and leaves out a portion. Here the sample spans 130,000 or so clones, over 90% being singletons. The material was peripheral blood, obtained on day 0 of AZD1222 vaccination. The receptor source for this set is an adult in good health.

The DNA of the CDR3 is TGTGCCAGCAGTTTATCTGTACGGGACGTTGGCTCCTACAATGAGCAGTTCTTC. Translation: CASSLSVRDVGSYNEQFF. The chain has TRBV27 and TRBJ2-1; tentatively, D is TRBD1 or TRBD2 (5 bases each). Germline CDR1 MNHEY, CDR2 SMNVEV (reference sequence). V lost 0 bases, J lost 0 bases, and 15 bases lay in between. This CDR3 contains 18 residues.

This rearrangement joins TRBV7-8 to TRBJ1-5; D call uncertain. V shed 6 bases and J shed 2 bases, with 11 bases lying between them. Germline V lookup: CDR1 SGHVS, CDR2 FQNEAQ. The CDR3 spans 14 residues. The CDR3 here is CASSTTEGNQPQHF. The CDR3 region has the DNA TGTGCCAGCAGTACGACGGAAGGCAATCAGCCCCAGCATTTT.

The chain employs TRBV28 and TRBJ2-5; D not resolved. The germline V gene encodes CDR1 MDHEN and CDR2 SYDVKM. V lost 5 bases and J 2 bases, leaving 9 bases between the germline ends. CDR3 size: 13 residues. This chain's CDR3 is CASSPPVQETQYF. The CDR3 bases are TGTGCCAGCAGTCCCCCGGTGCAAGAGACCCAGTACTTC.